A selection of T cell receptor beta chains follows, all from one sample in a study of blood T cell repertoires in COVID-19. Sequenced by immunoSEQ multiplex PCR; TCRdb stores in-frame clones only, minus some. The sample holds fewer than 110,000 clones, almost 85% seen once. Sequencing was performed on peripheral blood. The receptors were gathered from a human donor in a cohort sampled during active COVID-19. CDR3s include the opening cysteine and the closing phenylalanine or tryptophan. The D gene is left open where the match is weak. Clone size is stated in some rows and not others, as once, few, many or a class when expanded.

D gene	V gene	clone size	J gene	CDR3 protein	CDR3 DNA
TRBD2	TRBV19	once	TRBJ2-1	CATRPLAGGYNEQFF	TGTGCCACCCGACCTCTAGCGGGAGGCTACAATGAGCAGTTCTTC
.	TRBV6-5	.	TRBJ2-4	CASSYSGTTKNIQYF	TGTGCCAGCAGTTACTCCGGGACAACCAAAAACATTCAGTACTTC
.	TRBV7-9	.	TRBJ2-2	CASSSGNTGELFF	TGTGCCAGCAGTTCAGGGAACACCGGGGAGCTGTTTTTT
.	TRBV9	.	TRBJ2-2	CASSVGVTGELFF	TGTGCCAGCAGCGTCGGGGTTACCGGGGAGCTGTTTTTT
.	TRBV30	.	TRBJ1-4	CAWSETSTNEKLFF	TGTGCCTGGAGTGAGACTTCAACTAATGAAAAACTGTTTTTT
TRBD2	TRBV12-5	few	TRBJ2-3	CASGTGTSGDTDTQYF	TGTGCTAGTGGTACTGGGACTAGCGGAGACACAGATACGCAGTATTTT
TRBD2	TRBV5-4	.	TRBJ2-1	CASGIAGEGQFF	TGTGCCAGCGGAATAGCGGGAGAGGGACAGTTCTTC
.	TRBV27	few	TRBJ1-6	CASSLSSGGEGSPLHF	TGTGCCAGCAGTTTAAGTTCGGGGGGCGAGGGTTCACCCCTCCACTTT
.	TRBV27	.	TRBJ2-1	CASSLGYRASFLSGYNEQFF	TGTGCCAGCAGTTTAGGCTACAGGGCATCCTTCCTGTCGGGTTACAATGAGCAGTTCTTC
TRBD1	TRBV2	.	TRBJ1-1	CASISGARGTEAFF	TGTGCCAGCATTTCCGGCGCCAGGGGGACTGAAGCTTTCTTT
.	TRBV11-1	.	TRBJ1-3	CASSFQDSGNTIYF	TGTGCCAGCAGCTTTCAGGACTCTGGAAACACCATATATTTT
TRBD2	TRBV29-1	medium-sized	TRBJ2-2	CSVELAGINTGELFF	TGCAGCGTGGAACTAGCGGGAATTAACACCGGGGAGCTGTTTTTT
.	TRBV5-1	once	TRBJ1-2	CASSPGGANYGYTF	TGCGCCAGCAGCCCCGGAGGGGCTAACTATGGCTACACCTTC
TRBD1	TRBV7-2	.	TRBJ1-5	CASSSTGVNQPQHF	TGTGCCAGCAGCTCGACAGGGGTAAATCAGCCCCAGCATTTT
TRBD2	TRBV7-2	.	TRBJ2-3	CASSLGPAGMVTDTQYF	TGTGCCAGCAGCTTGGGTCCAGCGGGAATGGTCACAGATACGCAGTATTTT
.	TRBV2	.	TRBJ2-7	CASSEEIRILHF	TGTGCCAGCAGCGAGGAGATTCGGATATTACACTTC
.	TRBV18	.	TRBJ2-1	CASSPSNRDWENEQFF	TGTGCCAGCTCACCCTCGAACAGGGATTGGGAAAATGAGCAGTTCTTC
TRBD1	TRBV5-5	.	TRBJ1-5	CASSGAGQGVFNQPQHF	TGTGCCAGCAGCGGCGCCGGACAGGGGGTTTTCAATCAGCCCCAGCATTTT
TRBD1	TRBV7-2	.	TRBJ1-2	CASSLRFSGTGMGGYTF	TGTGCCAGCAGCTTAAGGTTTTCTGGGACAGGGATGGGTGGCTACACCTTC
.	TRBV30	.	TRBJ1-6	CAWSPGNNSPLHF	TGTGCCTGGAGCCCAGGGAATAATTCACCCCTCCACTTT
.	TRBV10-3	.	TRBJ2-1	CAISESPGTPDNEQFF	TGTGCCATCAGTGAGTCCCCCGGGACACCCGACAATGAGCAGTTCTTC
TRBD2	TRBV15	once	TRBJ2-7	CATSRDLLAGAIEQYF	TGTGCCACCAGCAGAGATCTCCTAGCGGGAGCGATCGAGCAGTACTTC
TRBD1	TRBV14	.	TRBJ1-2	CASSQETGNYGYTF	TGTGCCAGCAGCCAAGAGACAGGGAACTATGGCTACACCTTC
.	TRBV7-2	.	TRBJ1-2	CASSLAAGMGYGYTF	TGTGCCAGCAGCTTAGCTGCGGGGATGGGTTATGGCTACACCTTC
TRBD1	TRBV27	once	TRBJ1-4	CASRTDRDGGKLFF	TGTGCCAGCAGAACAGACAGGGACGGGGGAAAACTGTTTTTT
.	TRBV21-1	.	TRBJ2-1	CASSEEYAGEGGQFF	TGTGCCAGCAGCGAAGAATACGCAGGGGAGGGCGGGCAGTTCTTC
.	TRBV4-2	.	TRBJ1-1	CASSQEISGSEAFF	TGTGCCAGCAGCCAAGAAATTTCAGGGTCTGAAGCTTTCTTT
TRBD2	TRBV3-1/TRBV3-2	.	TRBJ2-1	CASSSSGSLDEQFF	TGTGCCAGCAGTTCTAGCGGGAGTCTTGATGAGCAGTTCTTC
TRBD1	TRBV9	.	TRBJ1-3	CASSSPFTGENRDTIYF	TGTGCCAGCAGCTCCCCATTCACAGGGGAGAATCGGGACACCATATATTTT
.	TRBV9	.	TRBJ2-2	CASSVNWEGAGELFF	TGTGCCAGCAGCGTCAATTGGGAAGGGGCCGGGGAGCTGTTTTTT
.	TRBV10-3	.	TRBJ1-6	CAISSGNSPLHF	TGTGCCATCAGTTCAGGGAATTCACCCCTCCACTTT
.	TRBV5-3	.	TRBJ2-3	CARSLNMQGTDTQYF	TGTGCCAGAAGCTTGAATATGCAGGGGACAGATACGCAGTATTTT
TRBD2	TRBV29-1	.	TRBJ2-7	CSVELAGFYEQYF	TGCAGCGTTGAACTAGCGGGTTTCTACGAGCAGTACTTC
.	TRBV5-1	.	TRBJ2-1	CASSLEVGGSHYNEQFF	TGCGCCAGCAGCTTGGAAGTGGGAGGCTCTCACTACAATGAGCAGTTCTTC
.	TRBV11-2	.	TRBJ2-4	CASSLQVTGNIQYF	TGTGCCAGCAGCTTACAAGTAACGGGGAACATTCAGTACTTC
.	TRBV5-4	.	TRBJ2-3	CAYVSPARADTQYF	TGTGCCTATGTATCCCCAGCGAGAGCAGATACGCAGTATTTT
.	TRBV4-1	.	TRBJ2-7	CASSQADGYEQYF	TGCGCCAGCAGCCAAGCAGACGGGTACGAGCAGTACTTC
.	TRBV6-6	few	TRBJ1-2	CASSASQEGPTF	TGTGCCAGCAGTGCCAGTCAGGAGGGGCCCACCTTC
.	TRBV27	.	TRBJ1-6	CASSFAQGPSDNSPLHF	TGTGCCAGCAGTTTTGCCCAGGGGCCCTCTGATAATTCACCCCTCCACTTT
.	TRBV30	.	TRBJ1-5	CAWSGRDDQPQHF	TGTGCCTGGAGTGGGAGGGATGATCAGCCCCAGCATTTT
TRBD1	TRBV3-1/TRBV3-2	.	TRBJ1-2	CASSQVLRDRTYGYTF	TGTGCCAGCAGCCAAGTCCTACGGGACAGGACTTATGGCTACACCTTC